The entry that follows covers one T cell receptor (beta chain) sequence. Its antigen is undetermined. The source of the sample is a study of post-analysis software for immune sequencing data. Study-wide context: In terms of disease course, relapsing-remitting, secondary progressive and progressive-relapsing multiple sclerosis were included.

Study-level results: Controls had significantly higher normalized Chao1 diversity than multiple sclerosis patients. Strong co-clustering by F measure linked samples that shared a preparation batch.

Tagging with unique molecular identifiers was a feature of the TCR beta cDNA libraries. About 540,000 cDNA molecules were obtained from around 0.96 to 9.9 million T cells. TCRdb processed the PCR reads anew with MiXCR; each CDR3 protein has one entry. The sample gives almost 700,000 distinct CDR3 sequences, roughly three fifths of which show up once; about 10% is in the top ten. The clonotype comes from a girl aged 2-10 years with multiple sclerosis. Source material: blood.

CDR3 region: CASSDLWGTGELFF. The CDR3 DNA reads TGTGCCAGCAGTGATCTTTGGGGAACCGGGGAGCTGTTTTTT. V is TRBV6-4 and J is TRBJ2-2; D gene uncertain. Germline values: CDR1 MRHNA, CDR2 SNTAGT. The CDR3 length is 14 residues. The V and J ends lost 3 bases and 5 bases respectively, with 10 bases between them.